One sample yielded the 20 T cell receptor beta chains listed below, sequenced in a study of identical twins (dated by TCRdb to the mid-2010s). Libraries were prepared through 5' RACE. For sequencing, an Illumina HiSeq 2000 was employed. The public reads were reprocessed in TCRdb via fastp at Q25 and MiXCR, keeping in-frame beta chains. Every entry covers one CDR3 protein and lists the most common genes and DNA from its rows. The sample yields around 220,000 distinct CDR3 sequences; 11% to 15% were counted once. The ten top clones hold 8.8% of the sample. The material sequenced was memory (CD45RO+) T cells sorted from blood. The sample's cell subset or site label is to be understood as: CD45RO+ enriched T cells. The receptors come from a young woman in good health.

This clonotype has a handful of counts. The chain couples TRBV7-2 to TRBJ2-5; TRBD2 matches at 13 bases. The CDR3 has 15 residues. Germline V gives CDR1 SGHTA, CDR2 FQGNSA. Losses at the gene ends were 5 bases for V and 3 bases for J; bases not matched to a gene: 3. CDR3 sequence (DNA): TGTGCCAGCAGCCAGGGACTAGCGGGAAAAGAGACCCAGTACTTC. Translating it yields CASSQGLAGKETQYF.

The chain couples TRBV11-3 to TRBJ2-7; D remains unclear. Germline CDR1 SGHNT, CDR2 YENEEA. The V end was cut by 5 bases, the J end by 0 bases, with 11 bases between. The CDR3 spans 14 residues. Here the CDR3 reads CASSPTPHSYEQYF. In DNA, the CDR3 is TGTGCCAGCAGCCCTACGCCCCACTCCTACGAGCAGTACTTC.

This clonotype was counted ten times or more. CDR3 loop: CASRQGYSPLHF. The CDR3, as DNA: TGTGCCAGCAGACAGGGTTATTCACCCCTCCACTTT. This chain uses TRBV12-3 or TRBV12-4 with TRBJ1-6; TRBD1 is a possible D gene (6 bases). V lost 6 bases to trimming and J lost 8 bases, with 8 bases between them. The CDR3 has 12 residues.

The V gene is TRBV6-2 or TRBV6-3, the J gene TRBJ2-2; D possibly corresponds to TRBD1 (5 bases). With 7 bases removed from V and 6 bases from J, the gap between germline ends came to 12 bases. This CDR3 has 13 residues. The germline CDR1 and CDR2 sequences are MNHEY and SVGEGT. In nucleotides, the CDR3 is TGTGCCAGCACCCTAGGGGAACCCGGGGAGCTGTTTTTT. This sequence encodes CASTLGEPGELFF.

This sequence joins TRBV12-3 or TRBV12-4 and TRBJ2-1; D remains ambiguous. CDR3 length equals 14 residues. The V gene lost 2 bases and the J gene lost 5 bases, with 10 bases spanning the gap. This CDR3 reads CASSLPQTHNEQFF. The CDR3 DNA follows: TGTGCCAGCAGTTTACCTCAAACTCACAATGAGCAGTTCTTC.

This clonotype has a handful of counts. The chain couples TRBV6-5 to TRBJ2-1, with 11 bases fitting TRBD2. CDR1 and CDR2 from the germline V gene are MNHEY and SVGAGI. The trim removed 2 bases at V and 7 bases at J, leaving 4 bases unmatched. The CDR3 contains 15 residues. The chain's CDR3 is CASSYLAGGKNEQFF. The DNA of the CDR3 is TGTGCCAGCAGTTACCTAGCGGGAGGCAAGAATGAGCAGTTCTTC.

The CDR3 spells CASSLAGLTPHEQFF. CDR3 DNA: TGTGCCAGCAGTTTAGCAGGACTTACCCCCCATGAGCAGTTCTTC. V usage is TRBV12-3 or TRBV12-4 and J usage is TRBJ2-1; the D gene is possibly TRBD2 (5 bases). This CDR3 has 15 residues. V lost 0 bases, J lost 8 bases, and 14 bases lay in between.

This clonotype was seen repeatedly, ten times or more. The gene calls are TRBV12-3 or TRBV12-4 and TRBJ1-2; D is undetermined. This CDR3 is built from 13 residues. The ends were cut back, 3 bases at V and 3 bases at J, with 8 bases in the middle. CDR3 sequence (DNA): TGTGCCAGCAGTTTGTTAGATGACTATGGCTACACCTTC. Amino acid sequence: CASSLLDDYGYTF.

This clonotype has more than one count but fewer than ten. The gene calls are TRBV7-2 and TRBJ2-2; possibly TRBD2 for D (5 bases). The CDR3 runs 15 residues. Germline V CDR1 and CDR2: SGHTA, FQGNSA. V shed 4 bases and J shed 6 bases, with 15 bases lying between them. The CDR3 protein is CASSSLRRGPGELFF. CDR3 DNA sequence: TGTGCCAGCAGCTCACTGCGTCGGGGTCCCGGGGAGCTGTTTTTT.

This clonotype was observed at least ten times. The CDR3 region is CSARRAGQVGQPQHF. The CDR3 bases are TGCAGTGCTAGAAGGGCGGGCCAGGTGGGACAGCCCCAGCATTTT. The V gene is TRBV20-1, the J gene TRBJ1-5, with D unclear. Looked up from germline, CDR1 is DFQATT and CDR2 is SNEGSKA (reference sequence). V was cut by 2 bases and J by 7 bases, with 18 bases left in between. This CDR3 comprises 15 residues.

This chain joins TRBV20-1 and TRBJ2-1, with 9 positions matching TRBD2. The CDR3 runs to 12 residues. V shed 6 bases, J shed 8 bases, and the junction held 5 bases outside the gene matches. Looked up from germline, CDR1 is DFQATT and CDR2 is SNEGSKA (reference sequence). The CDR3 nucleotides read TGCAGTGCCGTAGCGGGAGATCATGAGCAGTTCTTC. It translates to CSAVAGDHEQFF.

This clonotype was observed a few times. V is TRBV7-9 and J is TRBJ2-6; 7 bases align to TRBD1. V was pared by 7 bases and J by 0 bases, with 9 bases of the junction left unmatched. Germline CDR1 reads SEHNR; CDR2 reads FQNEAQ (reference sequence). The CDR3 covers 17 residues. CDR3 sequence: CASTFGQASSGANVLTF. The CDR3 bases are TGTGCCAGCACCTTTGGACAGGCGAGCTCTGGGGCCAACGTCCTGACTTTC.

This clonotype appeared a few times. The chain recombines TRBV10-3 with TRBJ1-3; 7 positions agree with TRBD1. CDR3 length equals 14 residues. The germline CDR1 and CDR2 sequences are ENHRY and SYGVKD. Losses at the gene ends were 10 bases for V and 2 bases for J; bases not matched to a gene: 8. The CDR3 nucleotides are TGTGCCAGCGCGGGACAGAAAACTGGAAACACCATATATTTT. Residues: CASAGQKTGNTIYF.

The genes are TRBV29-1 and TRBJ1-2; D remains ambiguous. Germline values: CDR1 SQVTM, CDR2 ANQGSEA. The CDR3 spans 13 residues. Trimming took off 6 bases at V and 6 bases at J, with 17 bases between the two ends. In DNA form, the CDR3 reads TGCAGCGTCGGCCGAACCTCGGGCAATGGCTACACCTTC. Translation gives CSVGRTSGNGYTF.

This clonotype came up a few times. The rearrangement links TRBV20-1 to TRBJ1-1, with 7 nucleotides matching TRBD1. V gave up 3 bases and J gave up 1 base; unmatched junction bases: 2. Per the germline V gene, CDR1 is DFQATT and CDR2 is SNEGSKA (reference sequence). The CDR3 length is 13 residues. The CDR3 loop reads CSASRDRNTEAFF. CDR3 DNA: TGCAGTGCTAGCCGGGACAGGAACACTGAAGCTTTCTTT.

This clonotype has only a few counts. This chain links TRBV24-1 with TRBJ2-1; weak D call: TRBD2 (6 bases). V shed 4 bases and J shed 9 bases, with 12 bases lying between them. Germline loops: CDR1 KGHDR, CDR2 SFDVKD. This CDR3 has 13 amino acids. The CDR3 here is CATSDPGLSEQFF. In nucleotides, the CDR3 is TGTGCCACCAGTGACCCGGGACTTAGTGAGCAGTTCTTC.

DNA of the CDR3: TGTGCCAGCAGGGCCGGCCCTAACTATGGCTACACCTTC. Protein sequence: CASRAGPNYGYTF. The chain couples TRBV14 to TRBJ1-2; D gene uncertain. V lost 6 bases, J lost 0 bases, and 8 bases lay in between. The CDR3 loop spans 13 amino acids. Looked up from germline, CDR1 is SGHDN and CDR2 is FVKESK.

This clonotype was detected a few times. The chain employs TRBV20-1 and TRBJ2-1; no clear D. The CDR3 is 10 amino acids. Trimming pared 5 bases from V and 8 bases from J, leaving 7 bases between. Germline lookup yields CDR1 DFQATT and CDR2 SNEGSKA (reference sequence). Here the CDR3 DNA reads TGCAGTGCTTCCGAATATGAGCAGTTCTTC. Translated, it gives CSASEYEQFF.

This clonotype was seen only a few times. The DNA of the CDR3 is TGTGCCAGCAGCACTACTAGTAGCGGTGGCGAGCAGTACTTC. Protein product: CASSTTSSGGEQYF. The rearrangement joins TRBV9 to TRBJ2-7, with D perhaps matching TRBD2 (6 bases). Germline V gives CDR1 SGDLS, CDR2 YYNGEE. The V gene lost 4 bases and the J gene lost 6 bases, with 17 bases spanning the gap. CDR3 length equals 14 residues.

The chain recombines TRBV5-1 with TRBJ2-7, with D perhaps matching TRBD2 (6 bases). CDR3 size: 15 residues. Germline CDR1 reads SGHRS; CDR2 reads YFSETQ. The V and J ends lost 3 bases and 1 base respectively, with 14 bases between them. CDR3 sequence reads: CASSSEAGTSYEQYF. The DNA for the CDR3 is TGCGCCAGCAGCTCAGAGGCGGGGACGTCCTACGAGCAGTACTTC. Based on the CDR3 plus reference TRBV5-1 and TRBJ2-7, the full variable domain is KAGVTQTPRYLIKTRGQQVTLSCSPISGHRSVSWYQQTPGQGLQFLFEYFSETQRNKGNFPGRFSGRQFSNSRSEMNVSTLELGDSALYLCASSSEAGTSYEQYFGPGTRLTVT.